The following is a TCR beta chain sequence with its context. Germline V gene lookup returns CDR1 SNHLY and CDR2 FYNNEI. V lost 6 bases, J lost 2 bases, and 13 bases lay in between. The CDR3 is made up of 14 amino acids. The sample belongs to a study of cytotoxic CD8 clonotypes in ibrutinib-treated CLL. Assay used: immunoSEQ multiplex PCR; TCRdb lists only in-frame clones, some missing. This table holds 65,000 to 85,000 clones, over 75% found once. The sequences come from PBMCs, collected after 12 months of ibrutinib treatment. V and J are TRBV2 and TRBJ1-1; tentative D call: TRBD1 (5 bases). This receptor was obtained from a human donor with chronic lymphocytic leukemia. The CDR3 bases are TGTGCCAGCAGCAAACAAACAGGCAACACTGAAGCTTTCTTT. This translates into CASSKQTGNTEAFF.